Listed here are 5 T cell receptor beta chains from one sample, sequenced in a study of CD8 T cells in Susac syndrome (dated by TCRdb to between 2018 and 2021). Libraries were made using the immunoSEQ multiplex PCR assay. RNA was extracted with the RNeasy kit and 0.5 to 1 ug was reverse transcribed using random hexamers. TCRdb reran the public reads through fastp at Q25 and MiXCR, keeping productive beta chains. Identical CDR3 protein sequences are pooled into one entry, listed with their most common genes and DNA. This sample is represented by some 400,000 distinct CDR3 sequences; 75% to 90% of them were singletons. Of the sample, about 0.12% falls within the top ten clones. Material: CD8+ T cells from PBMCs. All receptors derive from a human donor with multiple sclerosis.

The chain combines TRBV5-6 with TRBJ2-5; the D gene is possibly TRBD2 (5 bases). This CDR3 spans 11 amino acids. Per germline, CDR1 SGHDT and CDR2 YYEEEE. V lost 5 bases, J lost 9 bases, and 11 bases lay in between. The CDR3 loop is CASRKGVAQYF. CDR3 coding DNA: TGTGCCAGCAGGAAGGGAGTGGCCCAGTACTTC. Full variable domain (outside the CDR3, taken from reference TRBV5-6 and TRBJ2-5): DAGVTQSPTHLIKTRGQQVTLRCSPKSGHDTVSWYQQALGQGPQFIFQYYEEEERQRGNFPDRFSGHQFPNYSSELNVNALLLGDSALYLCASRKGVAQYFGPGTRLLVL.

This clonotype was detected once. The chain is built from TRBV6-2 or TRBV6-3 and TRBJ2-7; D is possibly TRBD2 (6 bases). Trimming removed 5 bases from V and 8 bases from J, with 19 bases in between. Germline V gene lookup returns CDR1 MNHEY and CDR2 SVGEGT. This CDR3 spans 14 amino acids. The CDR3 coding sequence is TGTGCCAGCAGTACTACCGCGGGGACCCAGAAGCAGTACTTC. Protein sequence: CASSTTAGTQKQYF.

This sequence joins TRBV27 and TRBJ2-7, with D possibly being TRBD1 (6 bases). There are 15 residues in the CDR3. Looked up from germline, CDR1 is MNHEY and CDR2 is SMNVEV (reference sequence). Trimming shortened V by 6 bases and J by 7 bases, and 22 bases separated the two germline ends. CDR3 amino acids: CASSRTGTPLWEQYF. The CDR3 DNA follows: TGTGCCAGCAGCCGTACCGGGACACCGTTGTGGGAGCAGTACTTC.

The rearrangement links TRBV27 to TRBJ2-5, with D perhaps matching TRBD2 (5 bases). Germline lookup yields CDR1 MNHEY and CDR2 SMNVEV (reference sequence). This CDR3 has 12 residues. V was pared by 8 bases and J by 5 bases, with 12 bases between. CDR3 bases: TGTGCCAGCGGACTTCCCTATGAGACCCAGTACTTC. Its protein is CASGLPYETQYF.

J is TRBJ2-5 and V is TRBV5-4; 13 positions agree with TRBD2. CDR3 length: 14 residues. With V trimmed by 4 bases and J by 5 bases, 2 bases remained unmatched. Germline lookup yields CDR1 SGHNT and CDR2 YYREEE (reference sequence). CDR3 DNA: TGTGCCAGCAGCGGGGGACTAGCGGGGGAGACCCAGTACTTC. Translation: CASSGGLAGETQYF.